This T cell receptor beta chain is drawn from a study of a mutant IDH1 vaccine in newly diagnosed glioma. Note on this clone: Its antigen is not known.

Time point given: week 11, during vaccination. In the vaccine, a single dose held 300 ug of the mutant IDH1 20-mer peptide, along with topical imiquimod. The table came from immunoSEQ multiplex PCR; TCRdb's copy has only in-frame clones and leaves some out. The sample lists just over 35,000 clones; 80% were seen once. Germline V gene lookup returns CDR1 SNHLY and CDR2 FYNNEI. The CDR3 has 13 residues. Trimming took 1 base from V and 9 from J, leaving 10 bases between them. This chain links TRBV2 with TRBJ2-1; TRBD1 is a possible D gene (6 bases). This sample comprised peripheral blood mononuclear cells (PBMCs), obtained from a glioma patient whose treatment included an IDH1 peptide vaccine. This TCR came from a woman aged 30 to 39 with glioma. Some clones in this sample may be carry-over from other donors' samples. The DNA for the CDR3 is TGTGCCAGCAGTGAAGGGCAGGGGAGTGAGCAGTTCTTC. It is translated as CASSEGQGSEQFF.